Listed below are T cell receptor beta chains from one sample, sequenced in a study of T-cell reconstitution after alpha-beta-depleted transplantation in children. TCRdb reprocessed the PCR reads with MiXCR, giving one entry per CDR3 protein. Of more than 550,000 distinct CDR3 sequences in the sample, about 10% were seen once. The starting material was PBMCs from the stem cell graft donor, obtained from the stem cell graft. The source is a human donor who donated a stem cell graft to a child with acute myeloid leukemia. CDR3s include the opening cysteine and the closing phenylalanine or tryptophan. A D gene is named only where the DNA matches it firmly. Not every row has a clone size; where given, it reads once, few, many or a size class.

>many|-|TRBJ2-3|TRBV6-1
TGTGCCAGCAGCGAGACTGGGGCAGATACGCAGTATTTT
CASSETGADTQYF
>-|TRBD1|TRBJ1-5|TRBV5-1
TGCGCCAGCAGCTTAACCGGGACAGGGAGCCAGCCCCAGCATTTT
CASSLTGTGSQPQHF
>many|TRBD1|TRBJ2-1|TRBV4-2
TGTGCCAGCAGCCAAGCGGGCGACGGACAGGGTGACAATGAGCAGTTCTTC
CASSQAGDGQGDNEQFF
>few|-|TRBJ2-4|TRBV5-6
TGTGCCAGCAGCTTGGGGTCGGGGGTAGCCAAAAACATTCAGTACTTC
CASSLGSGVAKNIQYF
>-|TRBD2|TRBJ2-7|TRBV12-3/TRBV12-4
TGTGCCAGCAGTTTAGCCCTAGCGGGAAGCTCCTACGAGCAGTACTTC
CASSLALAGSSYEQYF
>many|TRBD2|TRBJ2-5|TRBV28
TGTGCCAGCAGTACCCGGGCGGGAGCTAAGGGAGAGACCCAGTACTTC
CASSTRAGAKGETQYF
>-|TRBD2|TRBJ2-3|TRBV6-4
TGTGCCAGCAGTGCTTTAGCGGGAGTTGGAGATACGCAGTATTTT
CASSALAGVGDTQYF
>-|TRBD2|TRBJ2-7|TRBV6-1
TGTGCCAGCACCCTTAGCGGGAGGGCCACGTACGAGCAGTACTTC
CASTLSGRATYEQYF
>many|TRBD2|TRBJ2-1|TRBV20-1
TGCAGTGCTAGAGATATCCTAGCGGGAGCCCCCTACAATGAGCAGTTCTTC
CSARDILAGAPYNEQFF
>-|TRBD2|TRBJ2-1|TRBV6-1
TGTGCCAGCACAAAAAGAGGGACTAGCGGGAGGGCTCGCGATGAGCAGTTCTTC
CASTKRGTSGRARDEQFF
>-|-|TRBJ2-1|TRBV4-3
TGCGCCAGCAGCCAAGATGCCCAGCAGTGGGGCAATGAGCAGTTCTTC
CASSQDAQQWGNEQFF
>few|-|TRBJ1-4|TRBV15
TGTGCCACCAGCCGGGGGGTAGTCGAAAAACTGTTTTTT
CATSRGVVEKLFF
>few|TRBD2|TRBJ2-1|TRBV11-1
TGTGCCAGCAGCTTTTCCCCCGGACTAGCGGGAGTCTGGGACGAGCAGTTCTTC
CASSFSPGLAGVWDEQFF
>-|TRBD2|TRBJ2-7|TRBV18
TGTGCCAGCTCACCGTTGGGACTAGCGAGCGAGCAGTACTTC
CASSPLGLASEQYF
>few|TRBD1|TRBJ2-5|TRBV2
TGTGCCAGCAGTGACTGGGACAGAGGGAACTTC
CASSDWDRGNF
>few|-|TRBJ2-7|TRBV4-3
TGCGCCAGCAGCCAAGGGGAATCGGCTTACGAGCAGTACTTC
CASSQGESAYEQYF
>many|-|TRBJ1-6|TRBV6-5
TGTGCCAGCAGTTACAGGGATTCACCCCTCCACTTT
CASSYRDSPLHF
>many|TRBD2|TRBJ2-3|TRBV6-4
TGTGCCAGCAGTCCGTTAGCGGGAGCTAGCACAGATACGCAGTATTTT
CASSPLAGASTDTQYF
>-|TRBD2|TRBJ2-1|TRBV20-1
TGCAGTGCTAGAGGGATTGGCGGGAGGGTTGATGAGCAGTTCTTC
CSARGIGGRVDEQFF
>few|-|TRBJ2-7|TRBV7-9
TGTGCCAGCAGCTCCGGGGCTTCGGGCGACGAGCAGTACTTC
CASSSGASGDEQYF
>many|-|TRBJ1-1|TRBV20-1
TGCAGTGCTAGTAGCCCTCAGTTAACTCTGAACACTGAAGCTTTCTTT
CSASSPQLTLNTEAFF
>many|TRBD1|TRBJ1-1|TRBV7-2
TGTGCCAGCAGCTTCATTGTGGGACAGGCGACGAACACTGAAGCTTTCTTT
CASSFIVGQATNTEAFF
>-|-|TRBJ1-1|TRBV18
TGTGCCACGAGTCAAGGGGAAGACACTGAAGCTTTCTTT
CATSQGEDTEAFF
>many|TRBD2|TRBJ2-5|TRBV4-3
TGCGCCAGCAGCCAAGATAAAGCGGGAGGGCAAGAGACCCAGTACTTC
CASSQDKAGGQETQYF
>many|-|TRBJ2-3|TRBV7-9
TGTGCCAGCAGCTATCAGATAGGGAGCCTCACAGATACGCAGTATTTT
CASSYQIGSLTDTQYF
>many|TRBD2|TRBJ2-1|TRBV29-1
TGCAGCGTTGAACCGGCTAGCGGGAGGGCCTACAATGAGCAGTTCTTC
CSVEPASGRAYNEQFF
>many|-|TRBJ1-2|TRBV29-1
TGCAGCGGTGAAGACCTATATGGCTACACCTTC
CSGEDLYGYTF
>many|-|TRBJ1-5|TRBV29-1
TGCAGCGTTAGAGGCGGTGGTAGCAATCAGCCCCAGCATTTT
CSVRGGGSNQPQHF
>many|-|TRBJ1-1|TRBV6-6
TGTGCCAGCAGAGCCTCAGTGAACACTGAAGCTTTCTTT
CASRASVNTEAFF
>many|-|TRBJ1-5|TRBV19
TGTGCCAGTAGTATAGATCGGAAGGGAACCACTAGCAATCAGCCCCAGCATTTT
CASSIDRKGTTSNQPQHF
>few|-|TRBJ2-1|TRBV11-2
TGTGCCAGCAGCCCCGGCCAGGGGGGTTCTTGGGGGCAGGATGAGCAGTTCTTC
CASSPGQGGSWGQDEQFF
>-|TRBD2|TRBJ2-1|TRBV20-1
TGCAGTGCTAGTCCTCCTAGCGGGAGGGGGAATGAGCAGTTCTTC
CSASPPSGRGNEQFF
>once|TRBD2|TRBJ2-1|TRBV20-1
TGCAGTGCGGGACTAGCCTACCGTCCTAGCGGGAGCCACAATGAGCAGTTCTTC
CSAGLAYRPSGSHNEQFF
>-|-|TRBJ1-4|TRBV7-9
TGTGCCAGCAGCTTAGAAAGAAGGGCAACTAATGAAAAACTGTTTTTT
CASSLERRATNEKLFF
>-|TRBD1|TRBJ2-4|TRBV5-1
TGCGCCAGCAGCTGGCCGGGACAGGGGGAAAACATTCAGTACTTC
CASSWPGQGENIQYF
>few|-|TRBJ2-5|TRBV20-1
TGCAGTGCTAGAGAAACCGGGATCCCGGGGAGGACCCAGTACTTC
CSARETGIPGRTQYF
>few|-|TRBJ1-4|TRBV5-1
TGCGCCAGCTCCAATGTGGGGGAAAAACTGTTTTTT
CASSNVGEKLFF
>few|-|TRBJ1-1|TRBV7-9
TGTGCCAGCAGCAACATGAACACTGAAGCTTTCTTT
CASSNMNTEAFF
>many|TRBD1|TRBJ1-6|TRBV18
TGTGCCAGCTCAAGACAGGGGAGTCAAAATTCACCCCTCCACTTT
CASSRQGSQNSPLHF
>-|-|TRBJ2-5|TRBV9
TGTGCCAGCAGCCCCGGGACCCTCCAAGAGACCCAGTACTTC
CASSPGTLQETQYF
>-|-|TRBJ2-5|TRBV5-1
TGCGCCAGCAAGGGGGGCTTAGGAAAGGAGACCCAGTACTTC
CASKGGLGKETQYF
>many|-|TRBJ1-5|TRBV6-2/TRBV6-3
TGTGCCAGCAGTTACGAGGCAGGAGGTTATAGCAATCAGCCCCAGCATTTT
CASSYEAGGYSNQPQHF
>many|-|TRBJ2-5|TRBV9
TGTGCCAGCAGCGTATTTGCTAGGGGGTCACAAGAGACCCAGTACTTC
CASSVFARGSQETQYF
>few|-|TRBJ2-2|TRBV29-1
TGCAGCGGTACATGGGGGAACACCGGGGAGCTGTTTTTT
CSGTWGNTGELFF
>many|-|TRBJ2-1|TRBV5-1
TGCGCCAGCAGCTTCCGGCAGTATTACAATGAGCAGTTCTTC
CASSFRQYYNEQFF
>-|TRBD2|TRBJ2-1|TRBV5-1
TGCGCCAGCAGCACAGGACTAGCGGGATCGTTCTTC
CASSTGLAGSFF
>few|TRBD2|TRBJ2-7|TRBV20-1
TGCAGTGCTCGGTACGGTAGCGGGGAGAAGGGTACTCATAATTACGAGCAGTACTTC
CSARYGSGEKGTHNYEQYF
>-|-|TRBJ2-2|TRBV7-2
TGTGCCAGCTCTTTGGGGGCAACCGGGGAGCTGTTTTTT
CASSLGATGELFF
>few|-|TRBJ2-2|TRBV9
TGTGCCAGCAGCGTAGCAGGACATCCGAACACCGGGGAGCTGTTTTTT
CASSVAGHPNTGELFF
>-|-|TRBJ2-4|TRBV7-2
TGTGCCAGCAGGGGGGTAGGACAGTTAGACATTCAGTACTTC
CASRGVGQLDIQYF
>many|TRBD2|TRBJ2-7|TRBV25-1
TGTGCCAGCGGTCATGAGGTGGCGGGAGGCGAGCAGTACTTC
CASGHEVAGGEQYF
>many|-|TRBJ2-3|TRBV20-1
TGCAGTGCAGTAGCGTCAGATACGCAGTATTTT
CSAVASDTQYF
>-|-|TRBJ2-3|TRBV7-2
TGTGCCAGCAGCTTACAGTTCCGCGGCACAGATACGCAGTATTTT
CASSLQFRGTDTQYF
>few|-|TRBJ1-3|TRBV5-1
TGCGCCAGCAGCCCAGACCTCTCTGGAAACACCATATATTTT
CASSPDLSGNTIYF
>-|TRBD1|TRBJ2-7|TRBV29-1
TGCAGCTGCCAAGGACAGGCCACCTACGAGCAGTACTTC
CSCQGQATYEQYF
>many|TRBD2|TRBJ2-1|TRBV6-2/TRBV6-3
TGTGCCAGCAGTGACGGGACTAGCGGGCTGAGCTCCTACAATGAGCAGTTCTTC
CASSDGTSGLSSYNEQFF
>many|TRBD2|TRBJ2-1|TRBV5-1
TGCGCCAGCAGCGTAGGACTAGCTACCTACAATGAGCAGTTCTTC
CASSVGLATYNEQFF
>many|TRBD1|TRBJ2-1|TRBV29-1
TGCAGCGTTTCACCCGGGACAGGGACGTCGGGGCAGTTCTTC
CSVSPGTGTSGQFF
>few|-|TRBJ2-3|TRBV20-1
TGCAGTGCTAGAGATCCCTTAAGAAAGGCGGCTCGGTATTTT
CSARDPLRKAARYF